One sample yielded the 18 T cell receptor beta chains listed below, sequenced in a study of cytomegalovirus exposure and HLA in healthy donors. PCR involved 60 Vbeta and 13 Jbeta primers. Profiling relied on immunoSEQ multiplex PCR, and the TCRdb table lists in-frame clones only, not all of them. In the table there are about 150,000 clones, more than 75% of which are singletons. The sample taken for sequencing was PBMCs. These receptors came from a human donor in good health.

The chain joins TRBV7-7 to TRBJ2-5, with D perhaps TRBD1 (5 bases). The CDR3 consists of 13 residues. V was cut by 1 base and J by 7 bases, with 10 bases left in between. The germline V gene has CDR1 SSHAT and CDR2 FNYEAQ (reference sequence). The CDR3 DNA reads as TGTGCCAGCAGCTTAGATCTTCAGGGGACCCAGTACTTC. This encodes CASSLDLQGTQYF.

The V call is TRBV9, the J call TRBJ2-7, with 7 bases identical to TRBD2. This CDR3 is built from 13 residues. CDR1 SGDLS and CDR2 YYNGEE come from the germline V gene. V shed 3 bases and J 5 bases; nucleotides not matched to a gene: 5. The CDR3: CASSGGGKNEQYF. The CDR3 coding sequence is TGTGCCAGCAGCGGGGGAGGGAAAAACGAGCAGTACTTC. Complete variable domain (other parts from reference TRBV9 and TRBJ2-7): DSGVTQTPKHLITATGQRVTLRCSPRSGDLSVYWYQQSLDQGLQFLIQYYNGEERAKGNILERFSAQQFPDLHSELNLSSLELGDSALYFCASSGGGKNEQYFGPGTRLTVT.

The CDR3 spells CASRATRDRNIQYF. CDR3 sequence (DNA): TGTGCCAGCAGGGCCACGAGGGATCGGAACATTCAGTACTTC. This sequence joins TRBV28 and TRBJ2-4; D might be TRBD2 (5 bases). Trimming removed 6 bases at V and 7 bases at J, with 16 bases between. CDR3 length equals 14 residues. The V gene's germline CDR1 is MDHEN and CDR2 SYDVKM.

The chain employs TRBV5-1 and TRBJ2-5; 7 positions match TRBD2. In germline, CDR1 is SGHRS, CDR2 YFSETQ. This CDR3 region has 15 residues. Losses at the gene ends were 1 base for V and 5 bases for J; bases not matched to a gene: 8. The CDR3 protein is CASSLSTGGGETQYF. The CDR3 DNA reads as TGCGCCAGCAGCTTGTCGACGGGGGGAGGCGAGACCCAGTACTTC.

The V and J genes are TRBV7-2 and TRBJ2-3, with 11 positions matching TRBD2. In germline, CDR1 is SGHTA, CDR2 FQGNSA. The CDR3 extends over 16 amino acids. V dropped 4 bases and J dropped 2; count of bases not matched to a gene: 5. CDR3 in DNA: TGTGCCAGCAGCTCGTCTAGCGGGGGGTACACAGATACGCAGTATTTT. Encoded protein: CASSSSSGGYTDTQYF.

V and J are TRBV15 and TRBJ2-3; D is uncertain. CDR3 length: 15 amino acids. Germline V gives CDR1 LNHNV, CDR2 YYDKDF (reference sequence). V lost 6 bases and J 0 bases, leaving 13 bases between the germline ends. CDR3 sequence (DNA): TGTGCCACCAGGATCCGGTCTAGAAGCACAGATACGCAGTATTTT. This sequence encodes CATRIRSRSTDTQYF.

Here the CDR3 DNA reads TGTGCCAGCAGCCTCGACAGGGAAGCTTTCTTT. This translates into CASSLDREAFF. The chain combines TRBV7-2 with TRBJ1-1; D perhaps matches TRBD1 (6 bases). V was cut by 5 bases and J by 8 bases, with 9 bases left in between. From germline, CDR1 is SGHTA and CDR2 FQGNSA. This CDR3 is built from 11 residues.

V and J are TRBV11-3 and TRBJ2-5; 7 bases agree with TRBD2. Per germline, CDR1 SGHNT and CDR2 YENEEA. The V and J ends lost 2 bases and 3 bases, in that order; junction bases with no gene match: 0. The CDR3 consists of 13 residues. CDR3 sequence reads: CASSLREEETQYF. In nucleotides, the CDR3 is TGTGCCAGCAGCTTACGGGAGGAAGAGACCCAGTACTTC.

The V gene is TRBV7-9, the J gene TRBJ2-1; possibly TRBD2 for D (6 bases). Trimming removed 3 bases at V and 0 bases at J, with 12 bases between. This CDR3 has 16 amino acids. Per the germline V gene, CDR1 is SEHNR and CDR2 is FQNEAQ (reference sequence). As DNA, the CDR3 is TGTGCCAGCAGCTTCGCGGGGCCCGGCTCCTACAATGAGCAGTTCTTC. Translated, it gives CASSFAGPGSYNEQFF.

The chain recombines TRBV7-2 with TRBJ1-2; D perhaps matches TRBD1 (6 bases). V lost 7 bases and J 0 bases, leaving 12 bases between the germline ends. Germline V gene sequence: CDR1 SGHTA, CDR2 FQGNSA. CDR3 size: 14 residues. The CDR3 sequence is CASTLDRANYGYTF. CDR3 in DNA: TGTGCCAGCACCCTGGACAGAGCTAACTATGGCTACACCTTC.

A word on this clone: Other DNA sequences in the same sample also yield this CDR3. DNA for the CDR3: TGCGCCAGCAGCTTGGAAGCGGGGGGCACAGATACGCAGTATTTT. Translating gives CASSLEAGGTDTQYF. The chain recombines TRBV5-1 with TRBJ2-3; 8 nucleotides align to TRBD2. Unmatched junction bases numbered 1, after V lost 0 bases and J lost 1 base. Looked up from germline, CDR1 is SGHRS and CDR2 is YFSETQ. The CDR3 loop spans 15 amino acids.

The V call is TRBV19, the J call TRBJ2-5; 14 nucleotides line up with TRBD2. This CDR3 is built from 16 residues. The germline V gene encodes CDR1 LNHDA and CDR2 SQIVND (reference sequence). V was pared by 8 bases and J by 4 bases, with 9 bases of the junction left unmatched. CDR3 nucleotides: TGTGCCAGTTCTCAGACTAGCGGGGGGGTTCGAGAGACCCAGTACTTC. This gives the protein CASSQTSGGVRETQYF.

This rearrangement joins TRBV18 to TRBJ2-2; D is unclear. The CDR3 is 14 residues long. Trimming left V 3 bases short and J 4 bases short, with 9 bases between. The germline V gene encodes CDR1 KGHSH and CDR2 LQKENI. The CDR3 sequence: CASSPNPGTGELFF. The DNA of the CDR3 is TGTGCCAGCTCACCCAACCCGGGCACCGGGGAGCTGTTTTTT.

This clone has just one count. The CDR3 nucleotides read TGTGCCAGCTCGAGAGGTAATGAGCAGTTCTTC. It yields the protein CASSRGNEQFF. V and J are TRBV9 and TRBJ2-1; the D is unclear. Trimming took off 7 bases at V and 7 bases at J, with 9 bases between the two ends. The CDR3 is 11 residues long. Germline values: CDR1 SGDLS, CDR2 YYNGEE.

The J gene is TRBJ2-3, the V gene TRBV12-5; a possible D gene is TRBD2 (5 bases). The CDR3 runs 13 residues. The V end was cut by 2 bases, the J end by 6 bases, with 9 bases between. Per germline, CDR1 LGHNT and CDR2 FRNRAP. The CDR3 DNA follows: TGTGCTAGTGGTTTGTACCTAGCCGATACGCAGTATTTT. Amino acids: CASGLYLADTQYF.

V is TRBV5-5 and J is TRBJ1-6; 7 nucleotides line up with TRBD1. CDR1 is SGHKS and CDR2 is YYEKEE in the germline V gene (reference sequence). V lost 0 bases and J lost 9; bases outside the gene matches: 15. There are 18 residues in the CDR3. CDR3 residues: CASSLVNRPEGARSPLHF. The CDR3, as DNA: TGTGCCAGCAGCTTGGTGAACCGGCCCGAGGGGGCGCGTTCACCCCTCCACTTT.

The rearrangement links TRBV2 to TRBJ1-5, with D possibly TRBD1 on 5 matching bases. CDR3 length: 11 residues. Germline CDR1 reads SNHLY; CDR2 reads FYNNEI. V was clipped by 4 bases and J by 14 bases, with 12 bases between them. The CDR3 DNA follows: TGTGCCAGCAGTGGGGGGGGACGGGAGCATTTT. Translating gives CASSGGGREHF.

This clone came up once. This chain joins TRBV5-4 and TRBJ2-5, with 10 positions matching TRBD1. V dropped 3 bases and J dropped 1; count of bases not matched to a gene: 6. Germline V gene sequence: CDR1 SGHNT, CDR2 YYREEE (reference sequence). The CDR3 consists of 16 residues. CDR3 sequence: CASSSGQGFGQETQYF. In DNA, the CDR3 is TGTGCCAGCAGCTCGGGACAGGGGTTTGGCCAAGAGACCCAGTACTTC.